This T cell receptor (beta chain) was observed in a study of T cell responses to AZD1222 COVID-19 vaccine (dated by TCRdb to about 2021). Context from the whole study: TCR sequencing was performed for about 240 trial participants, of whom about 200 were given two doses of AZD1222 and around 25 were given two doses of MenACWY control vaccine. Trial participants were enrolled into age subgroups of 18-55, 56-69 and 70-plus years, which contained about 150, 27 and 61 TCR-sequenced participants, respectively. The full study reports these points: Because no samples from the day 14 peak response were available, repertoires could be characterized only after the peak T cell response. A significant rise in spike-specific TCR breadth and depth was observed after two AZD1222 doses relative to day 0 and relative to MenACWY recipients. Reportedly, close to half of the unique spike-specific TCRs recognized epitopes lying outside the regions that are mutated in the B.1.351 and B.1.1.7 variants. The vaccine-associated CD4 TCRs covered the entire spike protein, and the dominant responses fell in regions 160-218 and 743-854. Conclusions about previously exposed vaccinees are limited because only six or seven AZD1222 recipients were SARS-CoV-2 seropositive at baseline. The 56-69-year group was small, and its depth increase did not reach significance, likely because of low power. Participants were mostly white British, with more females than males. The authors suggested clonal diversity may have been underestimated.

The CDR3 regions of human TCRbeta chains were analyzed by immunosequencing. The paper's processing steps were these. Repertoire TCRs were checked for matches against a reference library of SARS-CoV-2-specific TCRs that had been generated using the MIRA antigen-specificity platform. Breadth was defined as the fraction of unique TCRs that were SARS-CoV-2-associated, and depth was defined as the fraction of total T cells that were SARS-CoV-2-associated. Each spike-specific TCR was assigned to its reactive spike region and to a CD4 or CD8 class using the MIRA data. Log10-transformed breadth and depth values were compared by one-way ANOVA with Sidak's multiple comparisons tests. This immuneACCESS table, as held by TCRdb, lists in-frame sequences with V and J called but not all clones. Of the missing ones, under half trace to an unresolved V gene in checked studies; the others have no known cause. That table is the source of V, J and clone size, and D and trimming were worked out from the DNA. The sample has about 120,000 clones on record, 87% of them singletons. Roughly 2.7% of the sample lies in the top ten.

Concerning this clone itself: Its antigen specificity is not known. No much larger clone exists at a distance of one base, and base qualities are not known.

Sample time point, as interpreted from the label and publication: about 28 days (+/-7) after the second vaccine dose. AZD1222 recipients given second doses at about 4 weeks or at about 12 weeks were pooled, since spike-specific TCR depth and breadth were not found to differ between the two schedules. Vaccinee samples came from UK trials COV001 and COV002, including a single-blind randomized controlled phase 2/3 trial of AZD1222 (ChAdOx1 nCoV-19) in healthy adults. Trial participant PBMC samples were collected at day 0 and day 28 after the second dose for TCRbeta chain sequencing. CDR1 SGHAT and CDR2 FQNNGV are derived from the germline V gene. V and J are trimmed by 5 bases and 3 bases, and the gene matches miss 9 bases of the junction. CDR3 length: 15 amino acids, cysteine to phenylalanine. Only the CDR3 DNA is retained, 45 bases long and in frame from the first base.

Rearrangement joined TRBV11-2 to TRBJ2-7, with TRBD1 identical over 8 junction bases. Specimen: peripheral blood, collected 28 days after the second AZD1222 dose. The receptor comes from an adult who received the AZD1222 COVID-19 vaccine. The CDR3 region: CASSPLQGGGYEQYF. The DNA reads TGTGCCAGCAGCCCGCTACAGGGGGGAGGCTACGAGCAGTACTTC. Here the CDR3 is joined to the reference TRBV11-2 and TRBJ2-7 genes, and the full variable domain is: EAGVAQSPRYKIIEKRQSVAFWCNPISGHATLYWYQQILGQGPKLLIQFQNNGVVDDSQLPKDRFSAERLKGVDSTLKIQPAKLEDSAVYLCASSPLQGGGYEQYFGPGTRLTVT.